Listed below are T cell receptor beta chains from one sample, sequenced in a study of CD8 T cells in ankylosing spondylitis. TCRdb re-called the 5' RACE reads with MiXCR, one entry per CDR3 protein. Of 200,000 or so distinct CDR3 sequences detected, 20% to 30% appear once; the ten largest clones hold about 7%. The sample comprised blood, either unsorted or a sorted T cell fraction (not recorded which). These TCRs come from a male donor with ankylosing spondylitis or in good health (not recorded which). The CDR3 runs from the conserved cysteine through the conserved F or W. The D gene is left open where the match is weak. Rows give clone size only sometimes, using once, few, many, or a class for an expanded clone.

D gene: TRBD2; clone size: few; V gene: TRBV6-5; J gene: TRBJ2-7; CDR3 length: 17; CDR3 protein: CASSSGGILARKGEQYF; CDR3 DNA: TGTGCCAGCAGTTCTGGTGGGATACTAGCGCGGAAGGGCGAGCAGTACTTC
D gene: .; clone size: .; V gene: TRBV18; J gene: TRBJ2-5; CDR3 length: 12; CDR3 protein: CASSYRAETQYF; CDR3 DNA: TGTGCCAGCTCATACCGGGCGGAGACCCAGTACTTC
D gene: .; clone size: many; V gene: TRBV9; J gene: TRBJ2-4; CDR3 length: 13; CDR3 protein: CASSVGGTNIQYF; CDR3 DNA: TGTGCCAGCAGCGTAGGCGGGACAAACATTCAGTACTTC
D gene: .; clone size: many; V gene: TRBV29-1; J gene: TRBJ1-1; CDR3 length: 10; CDR3 protein: CSVEGAEAFF; CDR3 DNA: TGCAGCGTCGAAGGGGCTGAAGCTTTCTTT
D gene: .; clone size: .; V gene: TRBV12-3/TRBV12-4; J gene: TRBJ2-1; CDR3 length: 18; CDR3 protein: CASSVQGAGGSPYNEQFF; CDR3 DNA: TGTGCCAGCAGTGTACAGGGGGCGGGGGGATCCCCCTACAATGAGCAGTTCTTC
D gene: TRBD2; clone size: .; V gene: TRBV20-1; J gene: TRBJ2-1; CDR3 length: 14; CDR3 protein: CSANGRAEYNEQFF; CDR3 DNA: TGCAGTGCTAACGGGAGGGCCGAATACAATGAGCAGTTCTTC
D gene: TRBD2; clone size: few; V gene: TRBV11-1; J gene: TRBJ2-1; CDR3 length: 14; CDR3 protein: CASSLGTSSFEQFF; CDR3 DNA: TGTGCCAGCAGCTTAGGGACTAGTTCTTTCGAGCAGTTCTTC
D gene: .; clone size: .; V gene: TRBV7-2; J gene: TRBJ1-1; CDR3 length: 14; CDR3 protein: CASSSLDSYTEAFF; CDR3 DNA: TGTGCCAGCAGCTCGTTGGACAGCTACACTGAAGCTTTCTTT
D gene: .; clone size: many; V gene: TRBV12-3/TRBV12-4; J gene: TRBJ1-5; CDR3 length: 14; CDR3 protein: CASSLMQSNQPQHF; CDR3 DNA: TGTGCCAGCAGTTTAATGCAGAGCAATCAGCCCCAGCATTTT
D gene: TRBD2; clone size: .; V gene: TRBV7-2; J gene: TRBJ2-1; CDR3 length: 16; CDR3 protein: CASSQRAGGSLNEQFF; CDR3 DNA: TGTGCCAGCAGCCAACGGGCGGGAGGTAGCCTAAATGAGCAGTTCTTC
D gene: .; clone size: many; V gene: TRBV15; J gene: TRBJ2-1; CDR3 length: 14; CDR3 protein: CATSRDPSSNEQFF; CDR3 DNA: TGTGCCACCAGCAGAGATCCTAGCAGCAATGAGCAGTTCTTC
D gene: TRBD2; clone size: many; V gene: TRBV4-1; J gene: TRBJ2-5; CDR3 length: 16; CDR3 protein: CASSQDREGPYETQYF; CDR3 DNA: TGCGCCAGCAGCCAAGATCGGGAGGGCCCTTATGAGACCCAGTACTTC
D gene: .; clone size: few; V gene: TRBV28; J gene: TRBJ2-6; CDR3 length: 17; CDR3 protein: CASTNLRVDSGANVLTF; CDR3 DNA: TGTGCCAGCACCAACCTACGCGTAGACTCTGGGGCCAACGTCCTGACTTTC
D gene: .; clone size: .; V gene: TRBV7-3; J gene: TRBJ2-5; CDR3 length: 14; CDR3 protein: CASSLLGPQETQYF; CDR3 DNA: TGTGCCAGCAGCTTACTGGGGCCCCAAGAGACCCAGTACTTC
D gene: .; clone size: once; V gene: TRBV12-3/TRBV12-4; J gene: TRBJ1-5; CDR3 length: 13; CDR3 protein: CASSLQNNQPQHF; CDR3 DNA: TGTGCCAGCAGTCTCCAGAACAATCAGCCCCAGCATTTT
D gene: .; clone size: few; V gene: TRBV4-2; J gene: TRBJ1-1; CDR3 length: 14; CDR3 protein: CASSPAGGNTEAFF; CDR3 DNA: TGTGCCAGCAGCCCCGCAGGAGGGAACACTGAAGCTTTCTTT
D gene: TRBD1; clone size: .; V gene: TRBV12-3/TRBV12-4; J gene: TRBJ2-7; CDR3 length: 13; CDR3 protein: CASSRQGLDEQYF; CDR3 DNA: TGTGCCAGCAGTCGACAGGGGCTTGACGAGCAGTACTTC
D gene: .; clone size: few; V gene: TRBV20-1; J gene: TRBJ1-5; CDR3 length: 15; CDR3 protein: CSAVERGMIFQPQHF; CDR3 DNA: TGCAGTGCTGTGGAGAGGGGGATGATTTTTCAGCCCCAGCATTTT
D gene: .; clone size: many; V gene: TRBV2; J gene: TRBJ2-7; CDR3 length: 13; CDR3 protein: CASSSGYSYEQYF; CDR3 DNA: TGTGCCAGCAGTAGCGGTTACTCCTACGAGCAGTACTTC
D gene: .; clone size: many; V gene: TRBV9; J gene: TRBJ2-1; CDR3 length: 16; CDR3 protein: CASSVGPNRSYNEQFF; CDR3 DNA: TGTGCCAGCAGCGTAGGGCCGAATCGCTCCTACAATGAGCAGTTCTTC
D gene: TRBD2; clone size: .; V gene: TRBV20-1; J gene: TRBJ2-7; CDR3 length: 16; CDR3 protein: CSAQRRGGKVMYEQYF; CDR3 DNA: TGCAGTGCCCAGAGGCGGGGGGGCAAGGTTATGTACGAGCAGTACTTC
D gene: TRBD2; clone size: .; V gene: TRBV20-1; J gene: TRBJ2-1; CDR3 length: 17; CDR3 protein: CSARPPGLAEIYNEQFF; CDR3 DNA: TGCAGTGCTAGGCCCCCGGGACTAGCGGAAATCTACAATGAGCAGTTCTTC